What follows are 30 T cell receptor beta chains derived from one specimen sequenced in a study of a mutant IDH1 vaccine in newly diagnosed glioma (dated by TCRdb to about 2021). Sample time point, as interpreted from the label and publication: week 23, last vaccination. A 20-mer mutant IDH1 peptide at 300 micrograms in Montanide made up each vaccine dose, which was injected subcutaneously together with topical imiquimod. The library was produced with the immunoSEQ multiplex PCR assay. In TCRdb, the immuneACCESS table is reduced to in-frame sequences with V and J assigned. These tables do not hold every clone; where another copy was compared, an unresolved V gene accounts for under half, and the others remain unexplained. The sample data list around 26,000 clones, and roughly 85% of these were observed just once. Together, the top ten hold approximately 15% of the sample. Their antigen targets remain unknown.

The starting material was PBMCs, obtained from a glioma patient whose treatment included an IDH1 peptide vaccine. Receptor source: a woman younger than 45 with glioma.

This clone was recorded once. The chain carries TRBV10-3 and TRBJ1-2, with D perhaps TRBD1 (6 bases). Trimming shortened V by 6 bases and J by 4 bases, and 24 bases separated the two germline ends. CDR1 and CDR2 from the germline V gene are ENHRY and SYGVKD. The CDR3 covers 17 residues. In nucleotides, the CDR3 is TGTGCCATCAGGAGGACAGCGCGGAACCTTCCGTTCTATGGCTACACCTTC. Translating gives CAIRRTARNLPFYGYTF.

The chain is built from TRBV2 and TRBJ2-5; TRBD2 is a possible D gene (5 bases). The CDR3 extends over 14 amino acids. The germline gives CDR1 SNHLY, CDR2 FYNNEI. V was pared by 7 bases and J by 1 base, with 13 bases between. CDR3 sequence reads: CASTSRTSQETQYF. Written as DNA, the CDR3 is TGTGCCAGCACTAGCCGGACCTCCCAAGAGACCCAGTACTTC.

This chain links TRBV5-1 with TRBJ2-7, with 10 nucleotides matching TRBD2. Trimming removed 3 bases from V and 2 bases from J; junction bases left unmatched: 2. Germline values: CDR1 SGHRS, CDR2 YFSETQ. The CDR3 covers 14 residues. The DNA for the CDR3 is TGCGCCAGCAGCTCCAGCGGGGGGGCCTACGAGCAGTACTTC. Translated: CASSSSGGAYEQYF.

The chain carries TRBV25-1 and TRBJ1-1; the D gene is possibly TRBD1 (5 bases). Looked up from germline, CDR1 is MGHDK and CDR2 is SYGVNS. This CDR3 spans 14 amino acids. The ends were cut back, 5 bases at V and 1 base at J, with 11 bases in the middle. CDR3 nucleotides: TGTGCCAGCAGTCTGCCAGGGACGAACACTGAAGCTTTCTTT. Translation: CASSLPGTNTEAFF.

This clone was seen only a few times. The rearrangement uses TRBV18 and TRBJ1-5; TRBD1 matches at 7 bases. Germline V lookup: CDR1 KGHSH, CDR2 LQKENI. CDR3 length equals 14 residues. V shed 5 bases, J shed 2 bases, and the junction held 3 bases outside the gene matches. For the CDR3, the DNA is TGTGCCAGCTCATCAGACAGGGGCAATCAGCCCCAGCATTTT. It yields the protein CASSSDRGNQPQHF.

The chain has TRBV14 and TRBJ1-1; D call uncertain. V lost 0 bases, J lost 2 bases, and 13 bases lay in between. The CDR3 spans 16 residues. Germline CDR1 and CDR2: SGHDN and FVKESK. CDR3 in amino acids: CASSQERLGRNTEAFF. CDR3 bases: TGTGCCAGCAGCCAAGAGAGGCTGGGGAGAAACACTGAAGCTTTCTTT.

This clone occurred once. V usage is TRBV5-6 and J usage is TRBJ1-6; D is ambiguous. The CDR3 is 13 amino acids. Trimming pared 0 bases from V and 8 bases from J, leaving 6 bases between. Germline CDR1 reads SGHDT; CDR2 reads YYEEEE. The CDR3 here is CASSLEGDSPLHF. CDR3 DNA sequence: TGTGCCAGCAGCTTGGAAGGAGATTCACCCCTCCACTTT.

This clone is termed medium-sized (0.01 to 0.1%). This rearrangement joins TRBV6-5 to TRBJ1-4, with D maybe TRBD1 (5 bases). The length of the CDR3 is 14 residues. Per the germline V gene, CDR1 is MNHEY and CDR2 is SVGAGI. The V end was cut by 0 bases, the J end by 8 bases, with 10 bases between. The DNA of the CDR3 is TGTGCCAGCAGTTACTCAGGGGCGGAGGAAAAACTGTTTTTT. Protein product: CASSYSGAEEKLFF.

This chain joins TRBV7-9 and TRBJ1-4; TRBD1 aligns across 11 bases. The V gene's germline CDR1 is SEHNR and CDR2 FQNEAQ (reference sequence). The V segment lost 5 bases and the J segment 9 bases; nucleotides outside the gene matches: 14. This CDR3 region has 17 residues. The CDR3 DNA follows: TGTGCCAGCAGCCCCCGTAAAACCGGGACAGGGGGACAAAAACTGTTTTTT. This encodes CASSPRKTGTGGQKLFF.

J is TRBJ1-4 and V is TRBV4-3, with D possibly matching TRBD1 (6 bases). Germline V lookup: CDR1 LGHNA, CDR2 YSLEER. The CDR3 has 16 amino acids. Trimming took 4 bases from V and 5 from J, leaving 17 bases between them. As DNA, the CDR3 is TGCGCCAGCAGCCGAGTGGGGGGGGCAGGGAATGAAAAACTGTTTTTT. It translates to CASSRVGGAGNEKLFF.

The genes are TRBV7-6 and TRBJ1-2; 7 nucleotides align to TRBD1. The V and J ends lost 0 bases and 8 bases, in that order; junction bases with no gene match: 12. This CDR3 is built from 16 residues. Germline CDR1 reads SGHVS; CDR2 reads FNYEAQ. The CDR3, as DNA: TGTGCCAGCAGCTTAGCGGAGACAGGGAGCCTTTGGGGCTACACCTTC. This encodes CASSLAETGSLWGYTF.

The J gene is TRBJ1-3, the V gene TRBV9; D gene unclear. This CDR3 spans 15 amino acids. Germline V CDR1 and CDR2: SGDLS, YYNGEE. The ends were cut back, 0 bases at V and 2 bases at J, with 9 bases in the middle. The CDR3 nucleotides read TGTGCCAGCAGCGTAGGCCCCCAGGCTGGAAACACCATATATTTT. Residues: CASSVGPQAGNTIYF.

V gene TRBV25-1 combines with J gene TRBJ1-4; tentative D call: TRBD1 (6 bases). The V gene lost 7 bases and the J gene lost 11 bases, with 23 bases spanning the gap. The CDR3 sequence is 15 residues long. CDR1 and CDR2 from the germline V gene are MGHDK and SYGVNS. The CDR3 sequence is CASTQQGGPSGKLFF. Here the CDR3 DNA reads TGTGCCAGCACCCAACAGGGAGGGCCTTCGGGGAAACTGTTTTTT.

The chain combines TRBV5-6 with TRBJ2-5; a possible D gene is TRBD1 (5 bases). CDR3 length equals 17 residues. CDR1 is SGHDT and CDR2 is YYEEEE in the germline V gene. Trimming stripped 0 bases from V and 2 bases from J, with 17 bases between. CDR3 DNA sequence: TGTGCCAGCAGCTTGGACCTAAGGGCAGGGTTACAAGAGACCCAGTACTTC. Protein product: CASSLDLRAGLQETQYF.

The chain carries TRBV6-1 and TRBJ1-1, with a tentative D call TRBD1 (5 bases). CDR3 length equals 14 residues. The germline CDR1 and CDR2 sequences are MNHNS and SASEGT. The V end lost 4 bases, the J end lost 2 bases, and 11 bases lay between the germline ends. CDR3 loop: CASSGPGLNTEAFF. For the CDR3, the DNA is TGTGCCAGCAGTGGGCCGGGACTCAACACTGAAGCTTTCTTT.

This chain connects TRBV4-1 to TRBJ1-2, with D hard to call. V was shortened by 1 base and J by 9 bases, with 6 bases between the two germline ends. In germline, CDR1 is MGHRA, CDR2 YSYEKL. This CDR3 is built from 11 residues. CDR3: CASSQVGRYTF. CDR3 DNA sequence: TGCGCCAGCAGCCAAGTGGGTCGCTACACCTTC.

This clone turned up a few times. V is TRBV5-1 and J is TRBJ2-7; possibly TRBD2 for D (5 bases). V lost 5 bases, J lost 3 bases, and 21 bases lay in between. Germline-derived CDR1 and CDR2 are SGHRS and YFSETQ. The CDR3 is made up of 16 amino acids. CDR3 nucleotides: TGCGCCAGCAGTCAGCGCGGGCCCCTAAAGATCTACGAGCAGTACTTC. Its protein is CASSQRGPLKIYEQYF.

The CDR3 sequence is CASRGTWIDQPQHF. The DNA of the CDR3 is TGTGCCAGCAGGGGGACATGGATCGATCAGCCCCAGCATTTT. This chain joins TRBV2 and TRBJ1-5; D possibly corresponds to TRBD1 (6 bases). Germline CDR1 reads SNHLY; CDR2 reads FYNNEI. The length of the CDR3 is 14 residues. V was pared by 6 bases and J by 5 bases, with 14 bases between.

This clone was counted a single time. V is TRBV5-1 and J is TRBJ2-3; D is possibly TRBD2 (5 bases). Germline V gene lookup returns CDR1 SGHRS and CDR2 YFSETQ. The CDR3 is 16 residues long. V gave up 0 bases and J gave up 1 base, with 12 bases separating them. In DNA, the CDR3 is TGCGCCAGCAGCTTGGAACGGGGTTCGGGCACAGATACGCAGTATTTT. This codes for CASSLERGSGTDTQYF. Filled out from reference TRBV5-1 and TRBJ2-3, the complete variable domain reads KAGVTQTPRYLIKTRGQQVTLSCSPISGHRSVSWYQQTPGQGLQFLFEYFSETQRNKGNFPGRFSGRQFSNSRSEMNVSTLELGDSALYLCASSLERGSGTDTQYFGPGTRLTVL.

This chain uses TRBV5-4 with TRBJ1-3; a possible D gene is TRBD1 (6 bases). V lost 2 bases, J lost 3 bases, and 12 bases lay in between. CDR3 length: 15 amino acids. Germline V CDR1 and CDR2: SGHNT, YYREEE (reference sequence). CDR3 loop: CASSFSTGFGNTIYF. The CDR3 nucleotides are TGTGCCAGCAGCTTTTCGACAGGTTTTGGAAACACCATATATTTT.

The chain has TRBV7-9 and TRBJ1-2; unclear D gene. V was cut by 1 base and J by 8 bases, with 11 bases left in between. Germline CDR1 and CDR2: SEHNR and FQNEAQ (reference sequence). There are 13 residues in the CDR3. The CDR3 protein is CASSLDGEWGYTF. The CDR3 coding sequence is TGTGCCAGCAGCTTAGACGGGGAGTGGGGCTACACCTTC. The whole variable domain, filled in from reference TRBV7-9 and TRBJ1-2, reads DTGVSQNPRHKITKRGQNVTFRCDPISEHNRLYWYRQTLGQGPEFLTYFQNEAQLEKSRLLSDRFSAERPKGSFSTLEIQRTEQGDSAMYLCASSLDGEWGYTFGSGTRLTVV.

The chain links TRBV6-5 to TRBJ2-3; D remains unclear. The CDR3 covers 11 residues. Germline-derived CDR1 and CDR2 are MNHEY and SVGAGI. Between the trimmed V and J ends, which lost 5 bases and 9 bases, there was a span of 9 bases. The CDR3 region is CASSMKGTQYF. The DNA of the CDR3 is TGTGCCAGCAGTATGAAGGGCACGCAGTATTTT.

CDR3 amino acids: CASRPKVRGLAEAFF. The CDR3 bases are TGTGCCAGCAGGCCAAAAGTCCGGGGTTTGGCTGAAGCTTTCTTT. V is TRBV7-9 and J is TRBJ1-1; D unresolved. The CDR3 length is 15 residues. V was clipped by 6 bases and J by 6 bases, with 20 bases between them. Germline CDR1 reads SEHNR; CDR2 reads FQNEAQ (reference sequence).

The rearrangement joins TRBV6-1 to TRBJ1-1; a possible D gene is TRBD1 (5 bases). The germline V gene encodes CDR1 MNHNS and CDR2 SASEGT. V lost 6 bases and J 5 bases, leaving 13 bases between the germline ends. CDR3 length: 13 residues. The CDR3 loop reads CASRVGGGTEAFF. The CDR3 nucleotides are TGTGCCAGCAGAGTTGGCGGGGGTACTGAAGCTTTCTTT.

The chain combines TRBV6-1 with TRBJ2-2; 7 bases fit TRBD2. The V segment lost 3 bases and the J segment 6 bases; nucleotides outside the gene matches: 7. CDR3 length: 15 amino acids. Germline CDR1 reads MNHNS; CDR2 reads SASEGT. The CDR3 reads CASSDPGGVSGELFF. The DNA for the CDR3 is TGTGCCAGCAGTGACCCGGGAGGCGTATCCGGGGAGCTGTTTTTT.

Worth noting for this clone: Other nucleotide sequences in the sample specify the same CDR3. This sequence joins TRBV5-1 and TRBJ1-1, with D possibly matching TRBD1 (6 bases). There are 14 residues in the CDR3. Per the germline V gene, CDR1 is SGHRS and CDR2 is YFSETQ. V was pared by 0 bases and J by 3 bases, with 9 bases between. The CDR3 bases are TGCGCCAGCAGCTTGGGGCAGGGGTACACTGAAGCTTTCTTT. Its translation is CASSLGQGYTEAFF. The full variable domain, in which reference TRBV5-1 and TRBJ1-1 provide the parts outside the CDR3, is KAGVTQTPRYLIKTRGQQVTLSCSPISGHRSVSWYQQTPGQGLQFLFEYFSETQRNKGNFPGRFSGRQFSNSRSEMNVSTLELGDSALYLCASSLGQGYTEAFFGQGTRLTVV.

The CDR3 here is CASSLFPLNTEAFF. The CDR3 DNA reads as TGCGCCAGCAGCTTATTCCCGTTGAACACTGAAGCTTTCTTT. The chain combines TRBV5-1 with TRBJ1-1; D is uncertain. V lost 2 bases and J 0 bases, leaving 8 bases between the germline ends. The CDR3 loop spans 14 amino acids. From germline, CDR1 is SGHRS and CDR2 YFSETQ. Full variable domain (outside the CDR3, taken from reference TRBV5-1 and TRBJ1-1): KAGVTQTPRYLIKTRGQQVTLSCSPISGHRSVSWYQQTPGQGLQFLFEYFSETQRNKGNFPGRFSGRQFSNSRSEMNVSTLELGDSALYLCASSLFPLNTEAFFGQGTRLTVV.

This clone was found a few times. This chain links TRBV10-3 with TRBJ1-1; 8 bases align to TRBD1. The CDR3 is 14 amino acids. Trimming removed 5 bases from V and 5 bases from J; junction bases left unmatched: 7. CDR1 is ENHRY and CDR2 is SYGVKD in the germline V gene. The CDR3 region is CAISQTGEGTEAFF. CDR3 nucleotides: TGTGCCATCAGTCAGACAGGGGAGGGGACTGAAGCTTTCTTT.

The chain joins TRBV9 to TRBJ2-5; D unclear. V was shortened by 3 bases and J by 1 base, with 7 bases between the two germline ends. CDR1 is SGDLS and CDR2 is YYNGEE in the germline V gene. CDR3 length equals 13 residues. The CDR3 here is CASSASIQETQYF. As DNA, the CDR3 is TGTGCCAGCAGCGCTTCTATCCAAGAGACCCAGTACTTC. The full variable domain, its missing parts supplied by reference TRBV9 and TRBJ2-5, is DSGVTQTPKHLITATGQRVTLRCSPRSGDLSVYWYQQSLDQGLQFLIQYYNGEERAKGNILERFSAQQFPDLHSELNLSSLELGDSALYFCASSASIQETQYFGPGTRLLVL.

The V call is TRBV5-1, the J call TRBJ2-1, with D tentatively TRBD1 (5 bases). The CDR3 extends over 15 amino acids. Trimming stripped 4 bases from V and 2 bases from J, with 13 bases between. Germline V gene lookup returns CDR1 SGHRS and CDR2 YFSETQ. The DNA for the CDR3 is TGCGCCAGCAGCGAGCAGGGTGTCACCTACAATGAGCAGTTCTTC. This gives the protein CASSEQGVTYNEQFF.